A single T cell receptor (beta chain) is shown here with its context. This entry comes from a study of blood T cell repertoires in COVID-19. About the study: Sites across the United States, Italy and Spain contributed samples from acute and convalescent COVID-19. The analysed material was cDNA or gDNA that came from T cells, B-cell-depleted T cells, or PBMCs.

Data came from immunoSEQ multiplex PCR; TCRdb stores just in-frame clones and leaves some out. Seen here are some 180,000 clones, about 86% observed once, and the top ten hold about 11%. V shed 7 bases, J shed 5 bases, and the junction held 6 bases outside the gene matches. This CDR3 comprises 14 residues. The germline gives CDR1 SGDLS, CDR2 YYNGEE. Sequenced input: peripheral blood. This sequence was found in a man in his 70s with active or convalescent COVID-19. The V call is TRBV9, the J call TRBJ2-3, with 11 bases matching TRBD2. The chain's CDR3 is CASATSGKQDTQYF. In nucleotides, the CDR3 is TGTGCCAGCGCGACTAGCGGGAAACAAGATACGCAGTATTTT.